The entry below gives a single TCR beta chain sequence along with its context. As yet, its antigen is unknown. This entry is derived from a study of monozygotic twins with inflammatory bowel disease. Overall study results and limits: Cells of different T cell subtypes could not be told apart. Healthy co-twins exceeded IBD patients in TCRbeta diversity as measured by inverse Simpson. Twins with IBD had fewer clonotypes in common with others than healthy twins, particularly during disease activity.

No DNA is given; TCRdb re-called the 5' RACE reads and lists each CDR3 protein once. In total, the table holds around 410,000 distinct CDR3 sequences. What was sequenced was blood. This clonotype originated in a human donor with ulcerative colitis or Crohn's disease, or a healthy co-twin of an affected twin (not recorded which).

The CDR3 sequence is CASSGQLVGQPQHF. V is TRBV10-3 and J is TRBJ1-5; the D call of TRBD1 rests on TCRdb alone, since no DNA is present to check it. In germline, CDR1 is ENHRY, CDR2 SYGVKD. This CDR3 contains 14 residues.